Below, 12 T cell receptor beta chains from the same sample are listed, as sequenced in a study of shared clonotypes between healthy human individuals. Produced via immunoSEQ multiplex PCR; TCRdb's table is partial and in-frame only. Seen here are around 2.5 million clones, 80% to 95% observed once, and the top ten hold approximately 0.35%. Sequenced sample: naive CD4+ T cells from PBMCs. Subset defined: CD45RA+ positively selected. These receptor sequences come from a man between 18 and 29 years old in good health. Some clones in this sample may be carry-over from other donors' samples.

This chain joins TRBV19 and TRBJ2-5, with 8 bases matching TRBD2. Per germline, CDR1 LNHDA and CDR2 SQIVND (reference sequence). This CDR3 has 14 amino acids. With 5 bases clipped from V and 4 bases from J, the junction kept 6 bases outside the gene matches. CDR3 DNA sequence: TGTGCCAGTAGTGTTAGCGGGATCCCAGAGACCCAGTACTTC. This gives the protein CASSVSGIPETQYF. Drawing the rest from reference TRBV19 and TRBJ2-5, the complete variable domain is DGGITQSPKYLFRKEGQNVTLSCEQNLNHDAMYWYRQDPGQGLRLIYYSQIVNDFQKGDIAEGYSVSREKKESFPLTVTSAQKNPTAFYLCASSVSGIPETQYFGPGTRLLVL.

This clone is a singleton in its sample. This chain links TRBV5-4 with TRBJ2-7; perhaps TRBD1 as D (5 bases). The V and J ends lost 0 bases and 4 bases respectively, with 11 bases between them. Germline V gene data show CDR1 as SGHNT and CDR2 as YYREEE (reference sequence). The CDR3 has 14 amino acids. The DNA of the CDR3 is TGTGCCAGCAGCTTGGAGCAGGGTCCATACGAGCAGTACTTC. This gives the protein CASSLEQGPYEQYF. Filled out from reference TRBV5-4 and TRBJ2-7, the complete variable domain reads ETGVTQSPTHLIKTRGQQVTLRCSSQSGHNTVSWYQQALGQGPQFIFQYYREEENGRGNFPPRFSGLQFPNYSSELNVNALELDDSALYLCASSLEQGPYEQYFGPGTRLTVT.

The J gene is TRBJ2-2, the V gene TRBV19; 10 bases match TRBD2. The germline CDR1 and CDR2 sequences are LNHDA and SQIVND (reference sequence). V lost 3 bases and J lost 0; bases outside the gene matches: 16. The length of the CDR3 is 21 residues. The CDR3 DNA reads as TGTGCCAGTAGTATTGTAGCGGGAGGAAGGCGAGGCCCGACGAACACCGGGGAGCTGTTTTTT. Residues: CASSIVAGGRRGPTNTGELFF.

The rearrangement links TRBV7-2 to TRBJ2-7; tentative D call: TRBD1 (6 bases). This CDR3 contains 13 residues. Germline assignment: CDR1 SGHTA and CDR2 FQGNSA. V gave up 5 bases and J gave up 3 bases, with 11 bases separating them. The chain's CDR3 is CASSGGPFYEQYF. CDR3 DNA: TGTGCCAGCAGCGGGGGCCCTTTCTACGAGCAGTACTTC.

This clone was counted a single time. The V call is TRBV27, the J call TRBJ1-4; a weak D match, TRBD1 (6 bases). The V gene's germline CDR1 is MNHEY and CDR2 SMNVEV (reference sequence). The V gene lost 3 bases and the J gene lost 5 bases, with 13 bases spanning the gap. This CDR3 spans 15 amino acids. The CDR3 sequence is CASSFHRVPNEKLFF. The CDR3 DNA is TGTGCCAGCAGTTTCCACAGGGTTCCCAATGAAAAACTGTTTTTT.

CDR3 amino acids: CASSPSVLGGTQYF. The CDR3 DNA reads as TGTGCCAGCAGTCCTTCCGTTCTAGGGGGCACGCAGTATTTT. The V gene is TRBV27, the J gene TRBJ2-3; TRBD1 matches 7 bases. The germline V gene encodes CDR1 MNHEY and CDR2 SMNVEV (reference sequence). The CDR3 consists of 14 residues. V lost 5 bases and J lost 9; bases outside the gene matches: 11.

This rearrangement joins TRBV7-8 to TRBJ2-1; 10 bases map to TRBD1. This CDR3 is built from 13 residues. Germline trimming cut 6 bases from V and 8 bases from J; bases unmatched to any gene: 4. Germline V gene lookup returns CDR1 SGHVS and CDR2 FQNEAQ. The DNA of the CDR3 is TGTGCCAGCAGACGGGACAGGGGCCATGAGCAGTTCTTC. Encoded protein: CASRRDRGHEQFF.

The chain combines TRBV18 with TRBJ2-3; D is unresolved. This CDR3 region has 16 residues. V lost 3 bases and J 6 bases, leaving 19 bases between the germline ends. Germline CDR1 KGHSH, CDR2 LQKENI. The DNA for the CDR3 is TGTGCCAGCTCACCTAACACGGGCGACCTCTCGGATACGCAGTATTTT. Encoded protein: CASSPNTGDLSDTQYF. Supplemented by reference TRBV18 and TRBJ2-3, the full variable domain reads NAGVMQNPRHLVRRRGQEARLRCSPMKGHSHVYWYRQLPEEGLKFMVYLQKENIIDESGMPKERFSAEFPKEGPSILRIQQVVRGDSAAYFCASSPNTGDLSDTQYFGPGTRLTVL.

This clone was seen a few times. Other DNA sequences of this sample code for an identical CDR3. The genes are TRBV7-9 and TRBJ1-2; unclear D gene. Germline CDR1 reads SEHNR; CDR2 reads FQNEAQ (reference sequence). Trimming stripped 1 base from V and 8 bases from J, with 8 bases between. CDR3 length equals 12 residues. CDR3 in amino acids: CASSLGGYGYTF. CDR3 nucleotides: TGTGCCAGCAGCTTAGGAGGGTACGGCTACACCTTC.

The chain employs TRBV5-1 and TRBJ2-3, with TRBD2 identical over 11 bases. The germline V gene has CDR1 SGHRS and CDR2 YFSETQ. V trimming: 2 bases; J trimming: 6 bases; junction bases outside the gene matches: 8. The length of the CDR3 is 16 residues. The CDR3 DNA reads TGCGCCAGCAGCTTACCCGGGACTAGCGGAGGGGATACGCAGTATTTT. Translation: CASSLPGTSGGDTQYF.

This clone was counted a single time. The DNA for the CDR3 is TGTGCCACCAGCAGAGATGATCCGAGACAGGAGCAGTACTTC. Protein: CATSRDDPRQEQYF. This sequence joins TRBV15 and TRBJ2-5; the D gene is possibly TRBD1 (6 bases). Looked up from germline, CDR1 is LNHNV and CDR2 is YYDKDF (reference sequence). The V and J ends lost 0 bases and 11 bases respectively, with 16 bases between them. The CDR3 contains 14 residues.

V usage is TRBV30 and J usage is TRBJ2-3, with no clear D. Trimming took 5 bases from V and 1 from J, leaving 13 bases between them. Per germline, CDR1 GTSNPN and CDR2 SVGIG (reference sequence). This CDR3 has 14 residues. The chain's CDR3 is CAWRQTSGTDTQYF. CDR3 DNA: TGTGCCTGGCGGCAGACCTCTGGCACAGATACGCAGTATTTT.